The TCR beta chain under discussion was sequenced for a study of blood T cell repertoires in COVID-19. The V gene's germline CDR1 is SGHDT and CDR2 YYEEEE. The V end was cut by 0 bases, the J end by 6 bases, with 4 bases between. The CDR3 is made up of 12 amino acids. A word on this clone: The sample contains more than one DNA sequence encoding this CDR3.

Libraries were prepared by immunoSEQ multiplex PCR; TCRdb keeps only in-frame clonotypes and omits some of them. The sample carries fewer than 450,000 clones, around 89% recorded once. Seattle researchers signed up patients amid active infection and tracked them longitudinally. The rearrangement uses TRBV5-6 and TRBJ1-5; D not resolved. Specimen: peripheral blood. The receptor comes from a woman between 50 and 59 years old with COVID-19, enrolled during active disease. Here the CDR3 DNA reads TGTGCCAGCAGCTTGGGGAGTCAGCCCCAGCATTTT. Translation gives CASSLGSQPQHF.